Below, 30 T cell receptor beta chains from the same sample are listed, as sequenced in a study of tumor-infiltrating lymphocytes in oesophageal squamous cell carcinoma listed by TCRdb under 2016. The library was produced with PCR. Sequencing used an Illumina HiSeq 2000. TCRdb itself trimmed the public reads at Q25 with fastp, ran MiXCR and retained productive beta chains. Identical CDR3 protein sequences are pooled into one entry, listed with their most common genes and DNA. The sample contains about 13,000 distinct CDR3 sequences, around 55% of them found a single time. About 37% of the sample comes from the top ten. Specimen: esophageal tumor tissue. These receptors were obtained from a male donor with esophageal squamous cell carcinoma.

The DNA for the CDR3 is TGCGCCAGCAGCTTCCAGGAGAACTATGGCTACACCTTC. It codes for CASSFQENYGYTF. The chain links TRBV5-1 to TRBJ1-2; D uncertain. This CDR3 has 13 amino acids. V lost 2 bases and J lost 2, with 7 bases in between. Germline V gene data show CDR1 as SGHRS and CDR2 as YFSETQ.

The chain joins TRBV12-3 or TRBV12-4 to TRBJ2-6; maybe TRBD2 (5 bases). The better agreement between TRBJ2-7 and the DNA end casts doubt on the J call. The CDR3 sequence is 13 residues long. The CDR3 DNA reads as TGTGCCAGCAGTTTGTCCCTAGCTCGGGAGCAGTACTTC. Protein: CASSLSLAREQYF.

The chain has TRBV7-6 and TRBJ2-7; 9 nucleotides align to TRBD2. The better agreement between TRBJ2-5 and the DNA end casts doubt on the J call. This CDR3 is built from 15 residues. CDR1 and CDR2 from the germline V gene are SGHVS and FNYEAQ. The CDR3 region has the DNA TGTGCCAGCAGCTTATTTGCGGGAGGGCAAGAGACCCAGTACTTC. It specifies CASSLFAGGQETQYF.

The J gene is TRBJ2-6, the V gene TRBV6-6; D tentatively reads TRBD1 or TRBD2 (5 bases each). V lost 7 bases to trimming and J lost 1 base, with 14 bases between them. The V gene's germline CDR1 is MNHNY and CDR2 SVGAGI (reference sequence). The CDR3 consists of 16 residues. For the CDR3, the DNA is TGTGCCAGCACCGCGATCGAGGGGTCTGGGGCCAACGTCCTGACTTTC. Encoded protein: CASTAIEGSGANVLTF.

The chain links TRBV7-2 to TRBJ1-5; D is ambiguous. The CDR3 runs to 14 residues. CDR1 and CDR2 (germline): SGHTA, FQGNSA. The ends were cut back, 2 bases at V and 2 bases at J, with 7 bases in the middle. In DNA, the CDR3 is TGTGCCAGCAGCTTATTATCTGGCAATCAGCCCCAGCATTTT. This encodes CASSLLSGNQPQHF.

This clonotype appeared once. V gene TRBV7-6 combines with J gene TRBJ2-2; D may be TRBD1 or TRBD2 (5 bases each). CDR1 and CDR2 from the germline V gene are SGHVS and FNYEAQ. The CDR3 has 15 amino acids. Trimming left V 4 bases short and J 4 bases short, with 13 bases between. The CDR3 protein is CASSSGPGSTGELFF. CDR3 bases: TGTGCCAGCAGCTCGGGACCGGGCAGCACCGGGGAGCTGTTTTTT. Complete variable domain (other parts from reference TRBV7-6 and TRBJ2-2): GAGVSQSPRYKVTKRGQDVALRCDPISGHVSLYWYRQALGQGPEFLTYFNYEAQQDKSGLPNDRFSAERPEGSISTLTIQRTEQRDSAMYRCASSSGPGSTGELFFGEGSRLTVL.

This clonotype was seen repeatedly, ten times or more. This clone may be a read error of a much larger clone one base away. The V and J genes are TRBV10-2 and TRBJ2-5; the D gene is possibly TRBD1 (6 bases). Trimming stripped 5 bases from V and 11 bases from J, with 15 bases between. The CDR3 loop spans 12 amino acids. In germline, CDR1 is WSHSY, CDR2 SAAADI. This CDR3 is CASSMQGGEQYF. The CDR3 nucleotides read TGCGCCAGCAGTATGCAAGGGGGTGAGCAGTACTTC.

The sample holds one count of this clonotype. The chain joins TRBV12-3 or TRBV12-4 to TRBJ1-5; TRBD1 matches 7 bases. V dropped 6 bases and J dropped 3; count of bases not matched to a gene: 8. The CDR3 runs 15 residues. DNA for the CDR3: TGTGCCAGCAGACCGCAGGGGGGAGACAATCAGCCCCAGCATTTT. It specifies CASRPQGGDNQPQHF.

Concerning this clonotype: Germline and junction disagree at one end, which may indicate a read error. V usage is TRBV11-1 and J usage is TRBJ2-1; 10 positions match TRBD1. The CDR3 loop spans 16 amino acids. Per the germline V gene, CDR1 is SGHAT and CDR2 is FQDESV (reference sequence). The CDR3 DNA follows: TGTGCCAGCAGCTCCGGGACAGGGGCGAACACCGGGGAGCTGTACTTC. Its translation: CASSSGTGANTGELYF.

This clonotype was detected ten times or more. The chain recombines TRBV28 with TRBJ1-2, with 10 bases aligning to TRBD1. Trimming removed 5 bases from V and 2 bases from J; junction bases left unmatched: 14. Germline lookup yields CDR1 MDHEN and CDR2 SYDVKM. This CDR3 has 18 residues. CDR3 DNA: TGTGCCAGCAGTGGGGACAGGGGCGTACTCATACAAAACTATGGCTACACCTTC. Its protein product is CASSGDRGVLIQNYGYTF.

The V and J genes are TRBV12-3 or TRBV12-4 and TRBJ2-6; the D gene is possibly TRBD2 (6 bases). Deletions cut 7 bases from V and 0 bases from J, with 22 bases between. CDR3 size: 19 residues. CDR3 region: CASIQGRGGVRSGANVLTF. CDR3 nucleotides: TGTGCCAGCATTCAAGGTCGAGGAGGGGTCCGCTCTGGGGCCAACGTCCTGACTTTC.

V and J are TRBV7-6 and TRBJ2-4; 13 positions agree with TRBD2. The J call may not be correct, given that the DNA end is closer to TRBJ2-7. Germline-derived CDR1 and CDR2 are SGHVS and FNYEAQ. The CDR3 runs to 14 residues. The CDR3 DNA reads TGTGCCAGCAGCACGACTAGCGGGGGGTACGAGCAGTACTTC. Translated, it gives CASSTTSGGYEQYF.

The J gene is TRBJ2-3, the V gene TRBV12-3 or TRBV12-4; TRBD2 matches 7 bases. The V and J ends lost 6 bases and 2 bases, in that order; junction bases with no gene match: 5. The CDR3 has 14 residues. This chain's CDR3 is CASRLGTTTDTQYF. CDR3 bases: TGTGCCAGCAGACTAGGGACTACCACAGATACGCAGTATTTT.

This clonotype was detected a few times. The rearrangement uses TRBV27 and TRBJ2-1; D possibly uses TRBD1 or TRBD2 (6 bases each). Germline loops: CDR1 MNHEY, CDR2 SMNVEV (reference sequence). V lost 4 bases to trimming and J lost 1 base, with 20 bases between them. The CDR3 loop spans 18 amino acids. CDR3 sequence (DNA): TGTGCCAGCAGTTCCGGGACATATGCGGGAATTTCCTACAATGAGCAGTTCTTC. Its translation is CASSSGTYAGISYNEQFF.

In its sample, this clonotype is medium-sized. J is TRBJ1-3 and V is TRBV6-6; 12 nucleotides line up with TRBD1. Germline V CDR1 and CDR2: MNHNY, SVGAGI (reference sequence). This CDR3 spans 18 amino acids. V lost 0 bases, J lost 3 bases, and 6 bases stayed unmatched. The CDR3 protein is CASSYSGTGGANGNTIYF. CDR3 DNA sequence: TGTGCCAGCAGTTACTCCGGGACAGGGGGCGCGAATGGAAACACCATATATTTT.

This clonotype was seen just once. The V call is TRBV18, the J call TRBJ2-1, with TRBD2 matching over 9 bases. The CDR3 length is 16 residues. The germline V gene has CDR1 KGHSH and CDR2 LQKENI. V lost 0 bases, J lost 8 bases, and 8 bases stayed unmatched. CDR3 residues: CASSPPVAGGRDEQFF. The DNA of the CDR3 is TGTGCCAGCTCACCACCTGTTGCGGGAGGGCGGGATGAGCAGTTCTTC. The full variable domain, in which reference TRBV18 and TRBJ2-1 provide the parts outside the CDR3, is NAGVMQNPRHLVRRRGQEARLRCSPMKGHSHVYWYRQLPEEGLKFMVYLQKENIIDESGMPKERFSAEFPKEGPSILRIQQVVRGDSAAYFCASSPPVAGGRDEQFFGPGTRLTVL.

A note on this clonotype: Possible read error: a much larger clone is one base away. The chain couples TRBV7-8 to TRBJ2-3; TRBD2 matches 11 bases. The J call could be wrong; TRBJ2-1 is a better fit for the DNA end. CDR1 is SGHVS and CDR2 is FQNEAQ in the germline V gene. The CDR3 has 18 amino acids. In DNA, the CDR3 is TGTGCCAGCAGCTTATTGCTAGCGGGAGGAGAGAGCGTCCTCGAGCAGTTCTTC. It translates to CASSLLLAGGESVLEQFF.

This clonotype occurred a few times. V usage is TRBV5-1 and J usage is TRBJ2-1, with unresolved D. Germline V lookup: CDR1 SGHRS, CDR2 YFSETQ. V lost 4 bases and J 4 bases, leaving 6 bases between the germline ends. There are 12 residues in the CDR3. The CDR3 here is CASSAPYNEQFF. In DNA form, the CDR3 reads TGCGCCAGCAGCGCCCCGTACAATGAGCAGTTCTTC.

The chain joins TRBV7-8 to TRBJ2-1, with TRBD2 identical over 9 bases. J gave up 8 bases and V 5 bases, and 22 bases lay outside the gene matches. The germline V gene has CDR1 SGHVS and CDR2 FQNEAQ. The CDR3 covers 19 residues. Written as DNA, the CDR3 is TGTGCCAGCAGCAACCCCCACGGCCTAGCGGGACGGAGAGGGGATGAGCAGTTCTTC. Protein: CASSNPHGLAGRRGDEQFF.

V usage is TRBV7-3 and J usage is TRBJ2-7, with TRBD2 matching 11 bases. Near its end, the DNA agrees better with TRBJ2-1, so the J call may be wrong. Germline-derived CDR1 and CDR2 are SGHTA and FQGTGA. CDR3 length: 14 residues. The CDR3 DNA sequence: TGTGCCAGCAGTGAATTAGCGGGAGGGAATGAGCAGTTCTTC. Protein product: CASSELAGGNEQFF.

As concerns this clonotype: Germline and junction disagree at one end, which may indicate a read error. The V call is TRBV11-2, the J call TRBJ2-3; tentatively, D is TRBD1 (6 bases). This CDR3 region has 14 residues. Germline V gene sequence: CDR1 SGHAT, CDR2 FQNNGV. CDR3 DNA: TGTGCCAGCAGCTTTGGGGGCGCGAATTCACCCCTCCACTTC. Protein sequence: CASSFGGANSPLHF.

This clonotype has only one observation. The chain carries TRBV7-3 and TRBJ2-1; D not certain. V shed 0 bases and J shed 10 bases, with 10 bases lying between them. Germline loops: CDR1 SGHTA, CDR2 FQGTGA. CDR3 length: 13 residues. The CDR3 coding sequence is TGTGCCAGCAGCTTAACCCGCACCTACGAGCAGTTCTTC. Amino acid sequence: CASSLTRTYEQFF.

The J gene is TRBJ2-7, the V gene TRBV7-2, with D uncertain. The DNA end lines up better with TRBJ2-5; the J call may be wrong. Germline values: CDR1 SGHTA, CDR2 FQGNSA. CDR3 size: 12 residues. CDR3 coding DNA: TGTGCCAGCAGCCCCATGCGGGAGACCCAGTACTTC. The encoded protein is CASSPMRETQYF.

The CDR3 spells CASSLDPPFGVSNGELFF. CDR3 DNA sequence: TGTGCCAGCAGCTTAGATCCGCCTTTCGGAGTATCGAACGGGGAGCTGTTTTTT. This sequence joins TRBV11-3 and TRBJ2-2, with D uncertain. This CDR3 comprises 18 residues. Germline V gives CDR1 SGHNT, CDR2 YENEEA. Trimming took off 0 bases at V and 7 bases at J, with 21 bases between the two ends. Together with reference TRBV11-3 and TRBJ2-2, the CDR3 gives the full variable domain: EAGVVQSPRYKIIEKKQPVAFWCNPISGHNTLYWYLQNLGQGPELLIRYENEEAVDDSQLPKDRFSAERLKGVDSTLKIQPAELGDSAVYLCASSLDPPFGVSNGELFFGEGSRLTVL.

The chain is built from TRBV6-2 or TRBV6-3 and TRBJ2-3; 9 nucleotides match TRBD1. J lost 7 bases, V lost 4 bases, and 15 bases had no gene match. This CDR3 comprises 17 residues. In germline, CDR1 is MNHEY, CDR2 SVGEGT. The CDR3 protein is CASSFLSYGTGLNTQYF. CDR3 bases: TGTGCCAGCAGTTTCCTATCATACGGGACAGGGTTGAATACGCAGTATTTT.

V and J are TRBV7-2 and TRBJ2-5, with D perhaps assigned TRBD1 or TRBD2 (5 bases each). The CDR3 spans 15 residues. The germline gives CDR1 SGHTA, CDR2 FQGNSA. V dropped 6 bases and J dropped 3 bases, with 17 bases sitting between them. The CDR3 protein is CASSLGAGNKETQYF. CDR3 DNA sequence: TGTGCCAGCAGTCTCGGGGCAGGCAATAAAGAGACCCAGTACTTC.

V is TRBV7-3 and J is TRBJ2-1, with a weak D call TRBD2 (5 bases). This CDR3 comprises 13 residues. In germline, CDR1 is SGHTA, CDR2 FQGTGA. V shed 8 bases and J shed 0 bases, with 8 bases lying between them. The DNA for the CDR3 is TGTGCCAGCGGTGAGGGCTCCTACAATGAGCAGTTCTTC. This encodes CASGEGSYNEQFF.

In regard to this clonotype: Since no conserved phenylalanine or tryptophan closes the CDR3, a read error is the likely cause. V and J are TRBV7-3 and TRBJ2-5; 9 positions match TRBD1. TRBJ2-1 matches the DNA end more closely, so the J call is doubtful. This CDR3 is 13 amino acids long. CDR1 is SGHTA and CDR2 is FQGTGA in the germline V gene. CDR3 nucleotides: TGTGCCAGCAGCTCCCGACAGGGGGACGAGCAGTTCTCC. Amino acids: CASSSRQGDEQFS.

This clonotype was seen at least ten times. This may come from a read error, since a much larger clone is one base off. The V gene is TRBV7-9, the J gene TRBJ2-3; D might be TRBD2 (5 bases). CDR1 and CDR2 (germline): SEHNR, FQNEAQ (reference sequence). V gave up 3 bases and J gave up 14 bases, with 12 bases separating them. CDR3 length: 11 residues. CDR3 loop: CASSFSGELYF. CDR3 DNA sequence: TGTGCCAGCAGCTTTTCCGGGGAGCTGTATTTT.

This clonotype was seen ten or more times. A much larger clone is a single base away; this may be a read error. The rearrangement joins TRBV12-3 or TRBV12-4 to TRBJ2-7; 8 bases line up with TRBD1. There are 14 residues in the CDR3. V shed 5 bases and J 7 bases; nucleotides not matched to a gene: 10. This CDR3 reads CASSPGQDYNEQYF. The CDR3, as DNA: TGTGCCAGCAGTCCGGGACAGGACTACAATGAGCAGTACTTC.